The 5 T cell receptor beta chains presented below share a single source sample, sequenced in a study of blood T cell repertoires in COVID-19. Repertoires were generated with immunoSEQ multiplex PCR, while TCRdb's copy carries only in-frame clones and drops some. The sample carries approximately 190,000 clones, approximately 82% recorded once. Sequenced: peripheral blood. The origin of the receptors is a human donor with acute or convalescent COVID-19. The donor label of this sample is uncertain.

The V call is TRBV5-1, the J call TRBJ2-7; TRBD1 aligns across 7 bases. CDR3 size: 14 residues. Germline V gene lookup returns CDR1 SGHRS and CDR2 YFSETQ. With 4 bases clipped from V and 6 bases from J, the junction kept 10 bases outside the gene matches. The CDR3 reads CASSQTGTALEQYF. As DNA, the CDR3 is TGCGCCAGCAGCCAAACCGGGACAGCGCTCGAGCAGTACTTC. The whole variable domain, filled in from reference TRBV5-1 and TRBJ2-7, reads KAGVTQTPRYLIKTRGQQVTLSCSPISGHRSVSWYQQTPGQGLQFLFEYFSETQRNKGNFPGRFSGRQFSNSRSEMNVSTLELGDSALYLCASSQTGTALEQYFGPGTRLTVT.

This clone was seen a handful of times. The chain links TRBV5-1 to TRBJ1-5, with unresolved D. The ends were cut back, 4 bases at V and 7 bases at J, with 12 bases in the middle. Per germline, CDR1 SGHRS and CDR2 YFSETQ. The CDR3 has 13 residues. The CDR3 reads CASSPERFQPQHF. CDR3 in DNA: TGCGCCAGCAGCCCTGAGAGGTTCCAGCCCCAGCATTTT.

V and J are TRBV11-2 and TRBJ2-7; D may be TRBD1 (6 bases). This CDR3 has 15 amino acids. Trimming stripped 3 bases from V and 5 bases from J, with 17 bases between. The germline CDR1 and CDR2 sequences are SGHAT and FQNNGV. The CDR3 region has the DNA TGTGCCAGCAGCTTTAGATACCGGGACACCGACGAGCAGTACTTC. As protein: CASSFRYRDTDEQYF.

The rearrangement links TRBV11-1 to TRBJ2-5; 9 nucleotides align to TRBD1. The CDR3 extends over 15 amino acids. V was clipped by 5 bases and J by 1 base; unmatched bases: 5. The germline CDR1 and CDR2 sequences are SGHAT and FQDESV (reference sequence). The CDR3 bases are TGTGCCAGCAGCCGGGGACAGGGATCCCAAGAGACCCAGTACTTC. Protein product: CASSRGQGSQETQYF.

J is TRBJ1-5 and V is TRBV7-6; D is possibly TRBD1 (5 bases). CDR1 SGHVS and CDR2 FNYEAQ come from the germline V gene. V was trimmed by 1 base and J by 1 base, leaving 14 bases between them. The CDR3 extends over 17 amino acids. In DNA, the CDR3 is TGTGCCAGCAGCTTAGGCACTGGGGCATGGAGCAATCAGCCCCAGCATTTT. This encodes CASSLGTGAWSNQPQHF.